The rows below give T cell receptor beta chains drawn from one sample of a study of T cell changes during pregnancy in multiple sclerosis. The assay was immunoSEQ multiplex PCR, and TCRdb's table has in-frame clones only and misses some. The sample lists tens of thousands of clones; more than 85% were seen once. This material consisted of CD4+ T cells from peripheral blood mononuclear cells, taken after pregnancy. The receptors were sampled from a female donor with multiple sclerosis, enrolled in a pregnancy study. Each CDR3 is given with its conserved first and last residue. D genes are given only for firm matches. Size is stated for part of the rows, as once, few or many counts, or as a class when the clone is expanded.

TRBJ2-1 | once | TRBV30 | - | TGTGCCTGGAGTGTAGGGCTACCGGGGGTACATGAGCAGTTCTTC | CAWSVGLPGVHEQFF
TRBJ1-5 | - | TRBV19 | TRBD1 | TGTGCCAGTAGTATAGGTTCGACAGGGCTGGGAAGTCAGCCCCAGCATTTT | CASSIGSTGLGSQPQHF
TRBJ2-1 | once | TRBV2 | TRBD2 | TGTGCCAGCAGTGCGCGGGGACTAGCGGTTTACAATGAGCAGTTCTTC | CASSARGLAVYNEQFF
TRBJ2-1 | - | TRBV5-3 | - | TGTGCCAGAAGCTTGGGTGGGAGAGCCCCCTACAATGAGCAGTTCTTC | CARSLGGRAPYNEQFF
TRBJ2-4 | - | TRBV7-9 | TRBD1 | TGTGCCAGCAGCTTACAAACCGGGACAGGGTCAAACATTCAGTACTTC | CASSLQTGTGSNIQYF
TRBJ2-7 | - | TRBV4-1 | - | TGCGCCAGCAGCCGGCGGGAAACAGAAAACGAGCAGTACTTC | CASSRRETENEQYF
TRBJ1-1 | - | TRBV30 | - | TGTGCCTGGAGTGTCAGGGGATACCCCTCCCGATTTGGTGAAGCTTTCTTT | CAWSVRGYPSRFGEAFF
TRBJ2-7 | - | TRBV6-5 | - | TGTGCCACTTATTCTATCCGCGAGCAGTACTTC | CATYSIREQYF
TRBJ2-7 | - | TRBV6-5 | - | TGTGCCAGCAGTTCCCTTTTCGAGCAGTACTTC | CASSSLFEQYF
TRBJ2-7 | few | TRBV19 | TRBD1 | TGTGCCAGTAGTATGCGGACAGGAGGCTCCTACGAGCAGTACTTC | CASSMRTGGSYEQYF
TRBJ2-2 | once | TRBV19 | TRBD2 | TGTGCCAGTAGTATAGCGCGTACTAGCGGGGTTTTCACCGGGGAGCTGTTTTTT | CASSIARTSGVFTGELFF
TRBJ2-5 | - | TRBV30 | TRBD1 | TGTGCCTGGAGTTACTGGGACAGGGGCTTGGAGACCCAGTACTTC | CAWSYWDRGLETQYF
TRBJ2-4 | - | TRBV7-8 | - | TGTGCCAGCAGCGACTTTGCCCTAGCCAAAAACATTCAGTACTTC | CASSDFALAKNIQYF
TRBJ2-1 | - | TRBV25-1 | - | TGTGCCAGCAGGGAAAACACTAACTCCTACAATGAGCAGTTCTTC | CASRENTNSYNEQFF
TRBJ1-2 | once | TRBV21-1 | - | TGTGCCAGCAGCAAGACAAACAGGGCTGGCTACACCTTC | CASSKTNRAGYTF
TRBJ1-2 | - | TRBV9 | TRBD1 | TGTGCCAGCAGCGTAGGAGGACAGGCTAACTATGGCTACACCTTC | CASSVGGQANYGYTF
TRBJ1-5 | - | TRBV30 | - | TGTGCCTGGAGCAAGGATCGAGGGAATCAGCCCCAGCATTTT | CAWSKDRGNQPQHF
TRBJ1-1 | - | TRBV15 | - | TGTGCCACCAGAAGGACAGCTATGAACACTGAAGCTTTCTTT | CATRRTAMNTEAFF
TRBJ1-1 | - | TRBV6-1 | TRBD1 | TGTGCCAGCAGTGAAACGGGACAGGGTAAAGCTTTCTTT | CASSETGQGKAFF
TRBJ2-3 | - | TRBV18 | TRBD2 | TGTGCCAGCTCACCACCGGGACTAGCGGGACGCACAGATACGCAGTATTTT | CASSPPGLAGRTDTQYF
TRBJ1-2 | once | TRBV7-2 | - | TGTGCCAGCAGCATGACCAGGACACAAACAGACTATGGCTACACCTTC | CASSMTRTQTDYGYTF
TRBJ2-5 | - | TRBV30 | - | TGTGCCTGGAGCCATGGGGGGATCCAAGAGACCCAGTACTTC | CAWSHGGIQETQYF
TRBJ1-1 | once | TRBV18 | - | TGTGCCAGCTCACCCGGACAGCAGAACACTGAAGCTTTCTTT | CASSPGQQNTEAFF
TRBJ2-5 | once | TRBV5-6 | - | TGTGCCAGCAGCCTGAGGGGGGGGGCCGAGGCTGAGACCCAGTACTTC | CASSLRGGAEAETQYF
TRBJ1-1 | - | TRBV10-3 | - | TGTGCCATCAGTGAGGGCAGGGACACTGAAGCTTTCTTT | CAISEGRDTEAFF
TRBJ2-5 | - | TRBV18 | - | TGTGCCAGCTCACTAGAAACGTTTCAAGAGACCCAGTACTTC | CASSLETFQETQYF
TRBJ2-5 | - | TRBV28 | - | TGTGCCAGCTTCCCTTTATCAATAGCAGGGCAAGAGACCCAGTACTTC | CASFPLSIAGQETQYF
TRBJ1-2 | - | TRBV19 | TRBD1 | TGTGCCAGTAGTACACTGACAGGGGGCGGCGGCTATGGCTACACCTTC | CASSTLTGGGGYGYTF
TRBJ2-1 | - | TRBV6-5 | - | TGTGCCAGCAGTACCACCCGGCCCCCCGGGGAGCAGTTCTTC | CASSTTRPPGEQFF
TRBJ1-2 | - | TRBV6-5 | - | TGTGCCAGCAGTCCCGAGACGGGGTCGCGATATGGCTACACCTTC | CASSPETGSRYGYTF
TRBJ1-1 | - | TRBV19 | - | TGTGCCAGTAGTATTGGAGGGCGCTTGAACACTGAAGCTTTCTTT | CASSIGGRLNTEAFF
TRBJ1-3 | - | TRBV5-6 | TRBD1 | TGTGCCAGCAGCAAAACCAACAGGGGGCTAGGAAACACCATATATTTT | CASSKTNRGLGNTIYF
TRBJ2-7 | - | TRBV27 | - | TGTGCCAGCAGTTTATCTACGGCGGCGACTTACGAGCAGTACTTC | CASSLSTAATYEQYF
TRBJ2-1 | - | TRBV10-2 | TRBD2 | TGCGCCAGCAGTGTGAAGGCGGGAGAAGGTCGGTTCTTC | CASSVKAGEGRFF
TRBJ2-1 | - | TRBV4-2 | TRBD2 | TGTGCCAGCAGCCAAGTTGCGGGAGATGTTGATGAGCAGTTCTTC | CASSQVAGDVDEQFF
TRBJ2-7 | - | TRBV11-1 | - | TGTGCCAGCAGCTCTGCGGAAATATACGAGCAGTACTTC | CASSSAEIYEQYF
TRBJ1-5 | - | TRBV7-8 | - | TGTGCCAGCAAGGGGGGGGGCAGGGGCGTCAATCAGCCCCAGCATTTT | CASKGGGRGVNQPQHF
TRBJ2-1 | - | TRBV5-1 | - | TGCGCCAGCAGCTTGGCCTTGGGGGGAGTCATCCCCAATGAGCAGTTCTTC | CASSLALGGVIPNEQFF
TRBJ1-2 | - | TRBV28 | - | TGTGCCAGCAGTCCCAGGACAGTCACCAACTATGGCTACACCTTC | CASSPRTVTNYGYTF
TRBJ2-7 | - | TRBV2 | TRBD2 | TGTGCCAGCAAGGATAGCGGGGGGTACTACGAGCAGTACTTC | CASKDSGGYYEQYF
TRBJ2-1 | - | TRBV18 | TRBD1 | TGTGCCAGCTCGCCGGGACAGAGCAATGAGCAGTTCTTC | CASSPGQSNEQFF
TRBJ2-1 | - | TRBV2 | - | TGTGCCAGCAGTGAAGTGCGGCCGAGCTCCTACAATGAGCAGTTCTTC | CASSEVRPSSYNEQFF
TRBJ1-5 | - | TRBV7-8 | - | TGTGCCAGCAGCTTAGATCTTCAGCCCCAGCATTTT | CASSLDLQPQHF
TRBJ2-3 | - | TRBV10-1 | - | TGCGCCAGCAGTGAACAGGGCACAGATACGCAGTATTTT | CASSEQGTDTQYF
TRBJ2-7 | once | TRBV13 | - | TGTGCCAGCAGCTCCAGGAACGACAGATACGAGCAGTACTTC | CASSSRNDRYEQYF
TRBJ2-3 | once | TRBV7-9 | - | TGTGCCAGCAGCAGGAAAGCGGGAGATACGCAGTATTTT | CASSRKAGDTQYF
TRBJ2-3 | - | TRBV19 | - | TGTGCCAGTAGTATCCAGACAGGCTACACAGATACGCAGTATTTT | CASSIQTGYTDTQYF
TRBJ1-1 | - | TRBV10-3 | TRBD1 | TGTGCCATCAGTGCTTGGGGGACAGGTCTACGATCGGACACTGAAGCTTTCTTT | CAISAWGTGLRSDTEAFF
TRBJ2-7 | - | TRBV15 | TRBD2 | TGTGCCACCAGCAGAGAACTGGGACTAGAAAGCTACGAGCAGTACTTC | CATSRELGLESYEQYF
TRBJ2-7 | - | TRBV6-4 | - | TGTGCCAGCAGTGCATCCTTAGGCAGGGAGGTCTACGAGCAGTACTTC | CASSASLGREVYEQYF
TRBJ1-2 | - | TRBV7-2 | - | TGTGCCAGCAGCTTAGGTTGGTTTGGGCAGGTCCATGGCTACACCTTC | CASSLGWFGQVHGYTF
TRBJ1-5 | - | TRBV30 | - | TGTGCCTGGAGGTCAGGGGCGCACAACAATCAGCCCCAGCATTTT | CAWRSGAHNNQPQHF
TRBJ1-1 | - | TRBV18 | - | TGTGCCAGCTCACCACTGGTCAGTCTAGACACTGAAGCTTTCTTT | CASSPLVSLDTEAFF